The sequence of this T cell receptor beta chain was determined in a study of T cell responses to AZD1222 COVID-19 vaccine. Study results and limitations: Among the donors, most were white British and more were female, and clonal diversity was possibly underestimated. Spike-wide coverage was observed for vaccine-associated CD4 TCRs, with dominant responses at 160-218 and 743-854. Only a handful of people who got AZD1222 tested seropositive at baseline. An increase in Spike-specific TCR breadth and depth was observed after two AZD1222 doses.

CDR1 is SGHVS, CDR2 FNYEAQ, per germline. The CDR3 spans 13 residues. V dropped 1 base and J dropped 7 bases, with 10 bases sitting between them. This clone is a singleton in its sample. No antigen is known for it. Here immunoSEQ multiplex PCR was the method, and the copy in TCRdb shows in-frame clones only, minus some. The sample yields more than 110,000 clones, 75% to 95% seen once. The specimen was peripheral blood, collected on day 0 of AZD1222 vaccination. This chain joins TRBV7-6 and TRBJ1-2, with D possibly matching TRBD1 (6 bases). The TCR sequence derives from an adult in good health. The CDR3 sequence: CASSLEWGAGYTF. The CDR3 DNA sequence: TGTGCCAGCAGCTTAGAGTGGGGGGCTGGCTACACCTTC.